This record concerns one T cell receptor beta chain sequence. Its antigen is currently unknown. These data originate in a study of cytomegalovirus exposure and HLA in healthy donors. The study's findings and limits: Prior analysis indicated that the majority of TCR beta V segments exhibited productivity approximately 90% or approximately 30% of the time. Apparent HLA restriction characterized most CMV-associated TCR beta chains in a later analysis. Accurate prediction of HLA-A and HLA-B alleles (for most subjects) was reportedly achieved from TCR beta sequences.

Use of 60 Vbeta and 13 Jbeta primers characterized the PCR. The repertoire was sequenced with immunoSEQ multiplex PCR; TCRdb's copy has only in-frame clones and lacks some. The sample includes some 130,000 clones, about 68% of them seen just once. The CDR3 is made up of 13 amino acids. Germline CDR1 and CDR2: LNHNV and YYDKDF (reference sequence). V was trimmed by 1 base and J by 2 bases, leaving 5 bases between them. The specimen was PBMCs. The chain is built from TRBV15 and TRBJ2-5, with TRBD2 as a possible D gene (5 bases). The clonotype comes from a human donor in good health. CDR3 in amino acids: CATSRAGQETQYF. The CDR3 DNA reads as TGTGCCACCAGCAGAGCGGGGCAAGAGACCCAGTACTTC.